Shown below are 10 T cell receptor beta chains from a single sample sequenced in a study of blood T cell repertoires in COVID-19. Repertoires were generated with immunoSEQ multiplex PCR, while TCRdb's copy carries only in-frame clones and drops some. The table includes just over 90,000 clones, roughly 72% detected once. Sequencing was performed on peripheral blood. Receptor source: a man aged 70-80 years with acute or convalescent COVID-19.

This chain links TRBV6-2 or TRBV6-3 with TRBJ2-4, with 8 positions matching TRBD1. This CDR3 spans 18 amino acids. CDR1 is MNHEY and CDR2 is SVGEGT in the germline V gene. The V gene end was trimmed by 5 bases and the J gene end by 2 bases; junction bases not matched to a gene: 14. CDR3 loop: CASSIETTGEWTKNIQYF. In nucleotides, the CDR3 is TGTGCCAGCAGTATCGAGACGACAGGGGAATGGACCAAAAACATTCAGTACTTC.

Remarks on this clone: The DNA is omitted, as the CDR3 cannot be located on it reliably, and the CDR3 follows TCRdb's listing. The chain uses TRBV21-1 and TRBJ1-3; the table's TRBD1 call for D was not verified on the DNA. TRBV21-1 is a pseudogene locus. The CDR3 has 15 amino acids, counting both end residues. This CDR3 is CASSKGVGQGNTIYF.

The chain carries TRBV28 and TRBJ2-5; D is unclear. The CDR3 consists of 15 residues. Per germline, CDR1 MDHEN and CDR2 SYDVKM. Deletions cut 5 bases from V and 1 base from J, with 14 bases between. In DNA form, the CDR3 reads TGTGCCAGCAGTGGTCGTCAGGCCTTCCAAGAGACCCAGTACTTC. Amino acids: CASSGRQAFQETQYF.

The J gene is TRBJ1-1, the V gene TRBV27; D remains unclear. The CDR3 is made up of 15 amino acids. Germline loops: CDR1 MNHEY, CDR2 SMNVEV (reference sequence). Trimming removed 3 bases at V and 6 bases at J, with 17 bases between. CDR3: CASSLALTLEAEAFF. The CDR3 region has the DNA TGTGCCAGCAGTTTGGCTCTAACCCTAGAAGCTGAAGCTTTCTTT.

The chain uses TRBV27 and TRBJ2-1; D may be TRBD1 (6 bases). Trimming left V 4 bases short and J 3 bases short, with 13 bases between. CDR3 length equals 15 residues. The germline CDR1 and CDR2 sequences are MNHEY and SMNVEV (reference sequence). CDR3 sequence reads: CASSSGQPVYNEQFF. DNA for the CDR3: TGTGCCAGCAGTTCTGGACAGCCCGTCTACAATGAGCAGTTCTTC.

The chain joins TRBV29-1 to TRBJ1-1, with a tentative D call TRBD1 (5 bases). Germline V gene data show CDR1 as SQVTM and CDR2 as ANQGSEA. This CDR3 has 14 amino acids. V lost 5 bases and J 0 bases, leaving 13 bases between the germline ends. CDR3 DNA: TGCAGCGTTACGACAGCTAACTTGAACACTGAAGCTTTCTTT. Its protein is CSVTTANLNTEAFF.

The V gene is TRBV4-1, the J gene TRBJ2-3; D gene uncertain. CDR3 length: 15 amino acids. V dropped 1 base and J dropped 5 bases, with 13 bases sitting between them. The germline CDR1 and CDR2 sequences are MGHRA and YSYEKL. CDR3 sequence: CASSQAEVSRDTQYF. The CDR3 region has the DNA TGCGCCAGCAGCCAAGCTGAGGTCAGCCGAGATACGCAGTATTTT.

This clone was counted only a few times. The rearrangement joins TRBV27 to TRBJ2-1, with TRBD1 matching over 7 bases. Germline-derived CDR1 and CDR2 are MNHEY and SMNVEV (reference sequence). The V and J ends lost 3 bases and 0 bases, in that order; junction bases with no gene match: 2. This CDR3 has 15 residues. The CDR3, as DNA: TGTGCCAGCAGTTTGGGGGACAGCTCCTACAATGAGCAGTTCTTC. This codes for CASSLGDSSYNEQFF.

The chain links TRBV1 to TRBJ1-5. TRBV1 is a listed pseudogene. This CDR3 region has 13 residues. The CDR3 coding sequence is TGCACCAGCCCGGGGTGTCGCAATCAGCCCCAGCATTTT. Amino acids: CTSPGCRNQPQHF.

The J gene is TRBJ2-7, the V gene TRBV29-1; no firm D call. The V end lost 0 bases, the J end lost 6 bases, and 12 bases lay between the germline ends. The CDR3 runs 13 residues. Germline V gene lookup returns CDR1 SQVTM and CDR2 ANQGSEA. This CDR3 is CSVEDRVTREQYF. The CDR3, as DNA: TGCAGCGTTGAAGATCGGGTAACCCGCGAGCAGTACTTC.